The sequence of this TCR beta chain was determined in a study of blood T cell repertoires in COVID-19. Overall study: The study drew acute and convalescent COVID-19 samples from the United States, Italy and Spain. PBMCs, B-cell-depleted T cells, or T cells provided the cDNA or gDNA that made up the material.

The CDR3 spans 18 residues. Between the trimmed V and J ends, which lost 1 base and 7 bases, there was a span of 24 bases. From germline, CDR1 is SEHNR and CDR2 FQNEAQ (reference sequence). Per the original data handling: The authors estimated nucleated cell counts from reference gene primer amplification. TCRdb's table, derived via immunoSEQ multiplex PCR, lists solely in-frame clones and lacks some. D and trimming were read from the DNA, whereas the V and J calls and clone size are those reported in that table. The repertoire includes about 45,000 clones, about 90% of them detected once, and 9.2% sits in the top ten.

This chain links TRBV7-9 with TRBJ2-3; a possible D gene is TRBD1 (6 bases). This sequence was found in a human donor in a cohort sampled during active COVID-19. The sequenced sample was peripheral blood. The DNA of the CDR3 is TGTGCCAGCAGCTTAGGGGTGCTCGGGGACACCGCTTTTTATACGCAGTATTTT. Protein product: CASSLGVLGDTAFYTQYF.